The rows below give T cell receptor beta chains drawn from one sample of a study of Graves' ophthalmopathy and Graves' hyperthyroidism. TCRdb fed the multiplex PCR reads into MiXCR, producing one record per CDR3 protein. The top ten hold 11% of the sample, which has around 1.1 million distinct CDR3 sequences, about 40% seen once. The sequenced material came from peripheral blood or thyroid tissue (not recorded which). The origin of the receptors is an adult man with Graves' hyperthyroidism. Both conserved end residues are part of each CDR3. Fields, in order: V gene, clone size, D gene, J gene, CDR3 protein, CDR3 DNA. The D gene is left open where the match is weak. Only part of the rows carry a size: once, few, many, or a class if the clone is expanded.

V: TRBV10-3; size: many; D: .; J: TRBJ1-6; CDR3: CAISGTDNSPLHF; DNA: TGTGCCATCAGTGGGACAGATAATTCACCCCTCCACTTT
V: TRBV12-3/TRBV12-4; size: many; D: .; J: TRBJ1-6; CDR3: CASSLGGSHSPLHF; DNA: TGTGCCAGCAGTTTGGGGGGTTCGCATTCACCCCTCCACTTT
V: TRBV29-1; size: many; D: TRBD1; J: TRBJ2-7; CDR3: CSGQGQTNREQYF; DNA: TGCAGCGGCCAGGGACAGACGAATCGGGAGCAGTACTTC
V: TRBV5-1; size: .; D: TRBD2; J: TRBJ2-5; CDR3: CASGSPGTSGHRETQYF; DNA: TGTGCCAGCGGCTCTCCTGGGACTAGCGGGCATCGAGAGACCCAGTACTTC
V: TRBV7-8; size: many; D: .; J: TRBJ2-7; CDR3: CASSGVLGVEEQYF; DNA: TGTGCCAGCAGCGGGGTTCTGGGAGTTGAGGAGCAGTACTTC
V: TRBV4-1; size: many; D: .; J: TRBJ1-6; CDR3: CASSQDGAGTGSNNSPLHF; DNA: TGCGCCAGCAGCCAAGACGGGGCGGGAACAGGGTCGAATAATTCACCCCTCCACTTT
V: TRBV5-1; size: .; D: TRBD1; J: TRBJ1-1; CDR3: CASSFRGQETEAFF; DNA: TGCGCCAGCAGCTTCAGGGGGCAGGAAACTGAAGCTTTCTTT
V: TRBV20-1; size: .; D: .; J: TRBJ2-5; CDR3: CSARDGVDGTQYF; DNA: TGCAGTGCTAGAGATGGGGTGGATGGGACCCAGTACTTC
V: TRBV12-3/TRBV12-4; size: few; D: TRBD2; J: TRBJ2-5; CDR3: CASSRSGSEDTQYF; DNA: TGTGCCAGCAGCCGCAGCGGGAGTGAAGATACCCAGTACTTC
V: TRBV19; size: .; D: .; J: TRBJ1-2; CDR3: CASRARLSPGYTF; DNA: TGTGCCAGTAGGGCCCGGCTGTCGCCGGGCTACACCTTC
V: TRBV15; size: .; D: .; J: TRBJ2-6; CDR3: CATSRGEFGDSGANVLTF; DNA: TGTGCCACCAGCAGGGGGGAGTTTGGGGACTCTGGGGCCAACGTCCTGACTTTC
V: TRBV2; size: many; D: TRBD1; J: TRBJ1-6; CDR3: CASSERGQNSPLHF; DNA: TGTGCCAGCAGTGAACGGGGACAGAATTCACCCCTCCACTTT
V: TRBV29-1; size: .; D: .; J: TRBJ1-1; CDR3: CSVEGGRVVGEAFF; DNA: TGCAGCGTTGAAGGGGGGAGGGTCGTCGGCGAAGCTTTCTTT
V: TRBV10-3; size: once; D: TRBD2; J: TRBJ2-3; CDR3: CAISETSGTGTDTQYF; DNA: TGTGCCATCAGTGAGACTAGCGGGACGGGCACAGATACGCAGTATTTT
V: TRBV6-1; size: .; D: .; J: TRBJ2-2; CDR3: CAGSDPAGGELFF; DNA: TGTGCCGGATCCGACCCGGCCGGCGGGGAGCTGTTTTTT
V: TRBV10-2; size: .; D: .; J: TRBJ1-2; CDR3: CASSEPDSRFNYGYTF; DNA: TGCGCCAGCAGTGAGCCGGACAGCCGCTTTAACTATGGCTACACCTTC
V: TRBV10-3; size: once; D: .; J: TRBJ1-3; CDR3: CASSFRGAFSGNTIYF; DNA: TGTGCCAGCAGTTTTCGAGGGGCCTTCTCTGGAAACACCATATATTTT
V: TRBV7-8; size: many; D: .; J: TRBJ2-7; CDR3: CASSLVSRAGEQYF; DNA: TGTGCCAGCAGCTTAGTTAGCAGGGCGGGAGAGCAGTACTTC
V: TRBV10-1; size: .; D: TRBD2; J: TRBJ2-2; CDR3: CASSYIAGVPGELFF; DNA: TGCGCCAGCAGCTACATAGCGGGAGTGCCCGGGGAGCTGTTTTTT
V: TRBV30; size: .; D: TRBD1; J: TRBJ1-2; CDR3: CAWGRGLGGYTF; DNA: TGTGCCTGGGGTAGGGGGCTCGGTGGCTACACCTTC
V: TRBV4-1; size: .; D: .; J: TRBJ2-5; CDR3: CASSHSSGEGETQYF; DNA: TGCGCCAGCAGCCATTCCAGCGGAGAGGGTGAGACCCAGTACTTC
V: TRBV9; size: .; D: TRBD1; J: TRBJ1-5; CDR3: CASSAEQGATETQHF; DNA: TGTGCCAGCAGCGCAGAACAGGGGGCGACGGAGACCCAGCATTTT
V: TRBV12-3/TRBV12-4; size: few; D: .; J: TRBJ1-1; CDR3: CASSFYRQMNTEAFF; DNA: TGTGCCAGCAGTTTTTATCGGCAGATGAACACTGAAGCTTTCTTT
V: TRBV7-2; size: many; D: TRBD2; J: TRBJ2-7; CDR3: CASSSTSVGSYEQYF; DNA: TGTGCCAGCAGCTCGACTAGCGTTGGATCCTACGAGCAGTACTTC
V: TRBV10-3; size: few; D: .; J: TRBJ1-1; CDR3: CAIKIYGQNTEAFF; DNA: TGTGCCATCAAGATCTACGGACAGAACACTGAAGCTTTCTTT
V: TRBV4-3; size: many; D: .; J: TRBJ1-2; CDR3: CASSQDLTGYGYTF; DNA: TGCGCCAGCAGCCAAGACTTGACAGGTTATGGCTACACCTTC
V: TRBV9; size: many; D: TRBD2; J: TRBJ2-7; CDR3: CASSVGLAGYEQYF; DNA: TGTGCCAGCAGCGTAGGACTAGCGGGCTACGAGCAGTACTTC
V: TRBV7-2; size: many; D: .; J: TRBJ1-4; CDR3: CASSLVPGPGNEKLFF; DNA: TGTGCCAGCAGCTTAGTTCCGGGACCTGGTAATGAAAAACTGTTTTTT
V: TRBV20-1; size: many; D: .; J: TRBJ1-4; CDR3: CSARDQLEKLFF; DNA: TGCAGTGCTAGAGATCAACTAGAAAAACTGTTTTTT
V: TRBV19; size: few; D: .; J: TRBJ1-5; CDR3: CASSQPQGMRNQPQHF; DNA: TGTGCCAGCAGCCAACCCCAGGGAATGCGCAATCAGCCCCAGCATTTT
V: TRBV19; size: many; D: TRBD1; J: TRBJ1-4; CDR3: CASSMDRGGEKLFF; DNA: TGTGCCAGTAGTATGGACAGGGGAGGTGAAAAACTGTTTTTT
V: TRBV28; size: few; D: .; J: TRBJ1-2; CDR3: CASSLMDYGYTF; DNA: TGTGCCAGCAGTTTAATGGACTATGGCTACACCTTC
V: TRBV7-2; size: many; D: TRBD2; J: TRBJ2-2; CDR3: CASSAPLAGVTGELFF; DNA: TGTGCCAGCAGCGCCCCACTAGCGGGTGTGACCGGGGAGCTGTTTTTT
V: TRBV7-8; size: .; D: .; J: TRBJ2-5; CDR3: CASSLAPDQPQYF; DNA: TGTGCCAGCAGCTTAGCGCCGGATCAGCCCCAGTACTTC
V: TRBV29-1; size: .; D: TRBD1; J: TRBJ1-2; CDR3: CSVDMGQGGIHGYTF; DNA: TGCAGCGTTGATATGGGGCAGGGGGGGATCCATGGCTACACCTTC
V: TRBV19; size: many; D: .; J: TRBJ2-2; CDR3: CASSIYSSNTGELFF; DNA: TGTGCCAGTAGTATTTACAGCTCGAACACCGGGGAGCTGTTTTTT
V: TRBV30; size: .; D: TRBD2; J: TRBJ2-2; CDR3: CAWALGGTVSGRELFF; DNA: TGTGCCTGGGCCTTGGGCGGGACTGTTAGCGGGCGAGAGCTGTTTTTT
V: TRBV5-1; size: many; D: .; J: TRBJ2-7; CDR3: CASSLRSGESYEQYF; DNA: TGCGCCAGCAGCTTGAGGTCAGGGGAGTCCTACGAGCAGTACTTC
V: TRBV5-1; size: few; D: .; J: TRBJ2-2; CDR3: CASSLSGTKNTGELFF; DNA: TGCGCCAGCAGCTTATCCGGGACAAAAAACACCGGGGAGCTGTTTTTT
V: TRBV5-1; size: .; D: TRBD1; J: TRBJ2-7; CDR3: CASSPRGQGADEQYF; DNA: TGTGCCAGCAGCCCTCGAGGACAGGGGGCTGACGAGCAGTACTTC
V: TRBV7-2; size: .; D: TRBD2; J: TRBJ2-7; CDR3: CASSSGLAGDQQYF; DNA: TGTGCCAGCAGCTCGGGGCTAGCGGGAGATCAGCAGTACTTC
V: TRBV9; size: few; D: .; J: TRBJ2-6; CDR3: CASSKLVGRGYGANVLTF; DNA: TGTGCCAGCAGCAAATTGGTGGGAAGGGGTTATGGGGCCAACGTCCTGACTTTC
V: TRBV29-1; size: many; D: TRBD1; J: TRBJ1-1; CDR3: CSVVRTGKGTEAFF; DNA: TGCAGCGTTGTAAGGACAGGGAAGGGGACTGAAGCTTTCTTT
V: TRBV7-6; size: many; D: .; J: TRBJ2-7; CDR3: CASSLGLAYTYEQYF; DNA: TGTGCCAGCAGCTTAGGCCTAGCGTACACCTACGAGCAGTACTTC
V: TRBV5-1; size: .; D: .; J: TRBJ2-2; CDR3: CASSLSLGMAGELFF; DNA: TGCGCCAGCAGCTTATCTTTGGGTATGGCCGGGGAGCTGTTTTTT
V: TRBV14; size: many; D: TRBD2; J: TRBJ2-7; CDR3: CASSPEERDYEQYF; DNA: TGTGCCAGCAGCCCCGAGGAGCGGGACTACGAGCAGTACTTC
V: TRBV10-3; size: .; D: TRBD1; J: TRBJ2-1; CDR3: CASSSRDRGNEQFF; DNA: TGTGCCAGCAGTTCCCGGGACAGGGGGAATGAGCAGTTCTTC
V: TRBV2; size: many; D: TRBD1; J: TRBJ2-6; CDR3: CASMTGTGANVLTF; DNA: TGTGCCAGCATGACAGGGACAGGGGCCAACGTCCTGACTTTC
V: TRBV20-1; size: many; D: .; J: TRBJ1-1; CDR3: CSARDRSYTEAFF; DNA: TGCAGTGCTAGAGACAGGAGCTACACTGAAGCTTTCTTT
V: TRBV10-2; size: .; D: .; J: TRBJ1-1; CDR3: CASNLTSACAPEAFF; DNA: TGCGCCAGCAACCTTACCTCGGCGTGTGCGCCTGAAGCTTTCTTT
V: TRBV20-1; size: .; D: TRBD1; J: TRBJ1-1; CDR3: CSAREGRGLGAFF; DNA: TGCAGTGCCCGAGAGGGAAGGGGGCTCGGGGCTTTCTTT
V: TRBV11-1; size: many; D: .; J: TRBJ1-1; CDR3: CASSSDSGANTEAFF; DNA: TGTGCCAGCAGCTCGGACTCGGGGGCCAACACTGAAGCTTTCTTT
V: TRBV12-3/TRBV12-4; size: .; D: TRBD2; J: TRBJ2-7; CDR3: CASSYRVLAGGYEQYF; DNA: TGTGCCAGCAGCTATCGGGTCCTAGCGGGAGGCTACGAGCAGTACTTC
V: TRBV2; size: .; D: .; J: TRBJ1-6; CDR3: CASNHGGLRSPLHF; DNA: TGTGCCAGCAATCACGGGGGGCTTAGATCACCCCTCCACTTT
V: TRBV9; size: .; D: TRBD1; J: TRBJ1-1; CDR3: CASSLGSDRGSTEAFF; DNA: TGTGCCAGCAGCCTGGGAAGCGACAGGGGTTCCACTGAAGCTTTCTTT
V: TRBV13; size: .; D: TRBD2; J: TRBJ2-7; CDR3: CASSSRLAEPYEQYF; DNA: TGTGCCAGCAGCTCTAGACTAGCGGAGCCCTACGAGCAGTACTTC
V: TRBV6-1; size: few; D: TRBD1; J: TRBJ1-5; CDR3: CASTPPGQLHQPQHF; DNA: TGTGCCAGCACTCCCCCGGGACAGCTTCATCAGCCCCAGCATTTT
V: TRBV10-3; size: .; D: .; J: TRBJ2-7; CDR3: CASSRERVEVGYEQYF; DNA: TGTGCCAGCAGTAGAGAGAGGGTGGAAGTAGGCTACGAGCAGTACTTC
V: TRBV14; size: many; D: TRBD1; J: TRBJ1-4; CDR3: CASSLGQRWSNEKLFF; DNA: TGTGCCAGCAGCCTGGGACAGCGGTGGTCTAATGAAAAACTGTTTTTT